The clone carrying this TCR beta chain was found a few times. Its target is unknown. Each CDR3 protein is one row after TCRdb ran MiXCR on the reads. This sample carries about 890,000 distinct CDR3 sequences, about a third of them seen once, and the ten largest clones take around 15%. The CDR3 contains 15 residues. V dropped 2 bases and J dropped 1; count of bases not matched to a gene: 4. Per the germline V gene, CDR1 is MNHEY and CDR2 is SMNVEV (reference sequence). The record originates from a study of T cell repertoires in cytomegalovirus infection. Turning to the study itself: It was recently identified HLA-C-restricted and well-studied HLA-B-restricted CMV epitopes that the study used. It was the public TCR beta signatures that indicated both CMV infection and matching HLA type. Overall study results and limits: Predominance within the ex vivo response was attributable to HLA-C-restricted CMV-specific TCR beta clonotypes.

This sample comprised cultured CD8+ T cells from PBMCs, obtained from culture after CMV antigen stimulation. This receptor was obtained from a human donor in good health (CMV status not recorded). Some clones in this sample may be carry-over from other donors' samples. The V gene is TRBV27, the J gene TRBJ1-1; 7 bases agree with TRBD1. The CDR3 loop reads CASSLGQDRNTEAFF. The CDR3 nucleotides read TGTGCCAGCAGTTTAGGACAGGACCGGAACACTGAAGCTTTCTTT.